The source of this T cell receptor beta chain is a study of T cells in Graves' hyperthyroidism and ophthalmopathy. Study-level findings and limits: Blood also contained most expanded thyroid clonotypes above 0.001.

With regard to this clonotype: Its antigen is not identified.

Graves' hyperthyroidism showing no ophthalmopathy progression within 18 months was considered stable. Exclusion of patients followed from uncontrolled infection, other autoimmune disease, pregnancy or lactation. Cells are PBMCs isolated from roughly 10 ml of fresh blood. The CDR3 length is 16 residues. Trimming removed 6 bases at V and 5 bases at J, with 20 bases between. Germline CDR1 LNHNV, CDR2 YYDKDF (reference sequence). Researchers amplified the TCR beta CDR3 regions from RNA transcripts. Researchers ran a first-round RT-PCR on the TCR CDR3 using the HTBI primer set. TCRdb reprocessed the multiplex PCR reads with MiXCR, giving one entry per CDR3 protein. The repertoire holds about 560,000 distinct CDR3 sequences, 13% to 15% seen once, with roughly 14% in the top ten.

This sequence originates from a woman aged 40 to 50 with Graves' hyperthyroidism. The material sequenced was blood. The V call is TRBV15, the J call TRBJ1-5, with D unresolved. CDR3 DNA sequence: TGTGCCACCAGTTCCCAACCGAGGAGTGAGGATCAGCCCCAGCATTTT. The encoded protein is CATSSQPRSEDQPQHF. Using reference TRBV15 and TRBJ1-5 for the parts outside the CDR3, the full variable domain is DAMVIQNPRYQVTQFGKPVTLSCSQTLNHNVMYWYQQKSSQAPKLLFHYYDKDFNNEADTPDNFQSRRPNTSFCFLDIRSPGLGDTAMYLCATSSQPRSEDQPQHFGDGTRLSIL.